This T cell receptor beta chain was sequenced in a study of OX40 agonist ivuxolimab in advanced cancers. Overall study: Prior anti-PD-1, anti-PD-L1 or anti-CTLA-4 therapy did not bar entry, and about 40% had some.

The method was immunoSEQ multiplex PCR; TCRdb's version includes in-frame clones alone and lacks a portion of them. There are tens of thousands of clones in the sample; 75% to 90% occur only once, and roughly 17% lies in the top ten. Germline values: CDR1 SGHRS, CDR2 YFSETQ. Trimming stripped 0 bases from V and 3 bases from J, with 4 bases between. This CDR3 contains 13 residues. The chain is built from TRBV5-1 and TRBJ1-5; the D is unclear. Sequencing used CD4+ or CD8+ T cells sorted from blood, obtained in a trial of the OX40 agonist ivuxolimab. The TCR originated in an adult with an advanced solid tumor such as melanoma, head and neck, liver or kidney cancer. CDR3 region: CASSLGPNQPQHF. CDR3 bases: TGCGCCAGCAGCTTGGGGCCCAATCAGCCCCAGCATTTT.